These 10 T cell receptor beta chains originate from one sample sequenced in a study of blood T cell repertoires in COVID-19. This table comes from immunoSEQ multiplex PCR, and its TCRdb copy is limited to in-frame clones, with some not included. Here the sample spans about 260,000 clones, 84% being singletons. The material sequenced was peripheral blood. The receptors derive from a woman in her forties who had recovered from COVID-19.

V usage is TRBV7-9 and J usage is TRBJ1-5, with TRBD1 identical over 7 bases. The length of the CDR3 is 16 residues. The junction had 12 bases not matched to a gene; V was cut back by 5 bases and J by 5 bases. The germline V gene encodes CDR1 SEHNR and CDR2 FQNEAQ (reference sequence). The CDR3 DNA follows: TGTGCCAGCAGCCCCGGACCCACAGGGGCCCATCAGCCCCAGCATTTT. This translates into CASSPGPTGAHQPQHF.

The J gene is TRBJ2-7, the V gene TRBV6-6; maybe TRBD1 (5 bases). V was pared by 6 bases and J by 4 bases, with 10 bases between. The germline CDR1 and CDR2 sequences are MNHNY and SVGAGI (reference sequence). This CDR3 has 12 amino acids. This CDR3 is CASRRQKYEQYF. CDR3 DNA sequence: TGTGCCAGCAGAAGACAGAAGTACGAGCAGTACTTC.

This chain joins TRBV5-4 and TRBJ2-5; 9 bases are a match to TRBD1. This CDR3 contains 14 residues. Germline CDR1 is SGHNT and CDR2 is YYREEE (reference sequence). V lost 1 base and J lost 5; bases outside the gene matches: 3. CDR3 residues: CASSLTGGAETQYF. The CDR3 region has the DNA TGTGCCAGCAGCTTGACAGGGGGCGCCGAGACCCAGTACTTC.

This sequence joins TRBV7-9 and TRBJ2-6, with a weak D call TRBD1 (6 bases). The germline V and J ends were trimmed by 5 bases and 2 bases, with 16 bases remaining between them. The CDR3 length is 17 residues. Germline CDR1 SEHNR, CDR2 FQNEAQ (reference sequence). This chain's CDR3 is CASSPLDSLAGANVLTF. CDR3 DNA sequence: TGTGCCAGCAGCCCCCTGGACAGCTTGGCTGGGGCCAACGTCCTGACTTTC. Combining the CDR3 with reference TRBV7-9 and TRBJ2-6 gives the whole variable domain DTGVSQNPRHKITKRGQNVTFRCDPISEHNRLYWYRQTLGQGPEFLTYFQNEAQLEKSRLLSDRFSAERPKGSFSTLEIQRTEQGDSAMYLCASSPLDSLAGANVLTFGAGSRLTVL.

The genes are TRBV27 and TRBJ2-7, with D possibly being TRBD1 (8 bases). V lost 2 bases and J 1 base, leaving 12 bases between the germline ends. This CDR3 spans 15 amino acids. The germline V gene has CDR1 MNHEY and CDR2 SMNVEV (reference sequence). The CDR3 DNA sequence: TGTGCCAGCAGTTTACACAGGGGGGGATCCTACGAGCAGTACTTC. Translating it yields CASSLHRGGSYEQYF.

The V gene is TRBV7-9, the J gene TRBJ1-6, with TRBD1 as a possible D gene (5 bases). The ends were cut back, 5 bases at V and 9 bases at J, with 20 bases in the middle. Germline assignment: CDR1 SEHNR and CDR2 FQNEAQ (reference sequence). The CDR3 has 16 residues. The CDR3 protein is CASSDPYMARGSPLHF. DNA of the CDR3: TGTGCCAGCAGCGATCCTTACATGGCAAGGGGTTCACCCCTCCACTTT.

The CDR3 here is CAVGGGGYTF. The DNA for the CDR3 is TGTGCCGTAGGGGGGGGCGGCTACACCTTC. The genes are TRBV2 and TRBJ1-2; a weak D match, TRBD1 (6 bases). The CDR3 is 10 amino acids. Trimming pared 11 bases from V and 8 bases from J, leaving 12 bases between. Per the germline V gene, CDR1 is SNHLY and CDR2 is FYNNEI.

The V and J genes are TRBV28 and TRBJ1-2, with TRBD1 matching over 11 bases. With V trimmed by 6 bases and J by 5 bases, 5 bases remained unmatched. Looked up from germline, CDR1 is MDHEN and CDR2 is SYDVKM. CDR3 length equals 14 residues. The CDR3 DNA is TGTGCCAGCAGGGACAGGGGGCCGTTTTATGGCTACACCTTC. Its translation: CASRDRGPFYGYTF.

V is TRBV10-3 and J is TRBJ2-1, with 9 bases identical to TRBD1. The CDR3 is 16 residues long. Germline CDR1 ENHRY, CDR2 SYGVKD. J gave up 3 bases and V 6 bases, and 9 bases lay outside the gene matches. CDR3 sequence: CAIRETTGGNYNEQFF. CDR3 DNA: TGTGCCATCAGGGAGACGACAGGGGGAAACTACAATGAGCAGTTCTTC.

The chain joins TRBV6-1 to TRBJ2-7; TRBD1 matches at 7 bases. Germline-derived CDR1 and CDR2 are MNHNS and SASEGT. V shed 0 bases, J shed 2 bases, and the junction held 16 bases outside the gene matches. This CDR3 has 19 amino acids. DNA for the CDR3: TGTGCCAGCAGTGAAGCCCGTTCTTACTTAGGGGACAGAGCCTACGAGCAGTACTTC. The encoded protein is CASSEARSYLGDRAYEQYF.